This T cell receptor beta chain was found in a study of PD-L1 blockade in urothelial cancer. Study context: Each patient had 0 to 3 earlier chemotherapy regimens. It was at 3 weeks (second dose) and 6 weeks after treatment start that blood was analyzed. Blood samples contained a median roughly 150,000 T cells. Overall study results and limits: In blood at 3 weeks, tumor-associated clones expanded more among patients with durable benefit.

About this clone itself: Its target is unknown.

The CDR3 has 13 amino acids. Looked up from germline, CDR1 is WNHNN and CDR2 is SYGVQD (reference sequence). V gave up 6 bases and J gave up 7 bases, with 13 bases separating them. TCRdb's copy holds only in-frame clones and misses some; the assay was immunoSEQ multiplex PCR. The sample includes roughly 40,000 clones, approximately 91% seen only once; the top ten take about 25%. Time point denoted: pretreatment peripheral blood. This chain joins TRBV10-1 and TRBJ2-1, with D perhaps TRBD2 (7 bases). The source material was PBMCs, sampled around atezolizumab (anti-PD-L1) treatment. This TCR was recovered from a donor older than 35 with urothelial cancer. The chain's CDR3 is CASRGGAWNEQFF. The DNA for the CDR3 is TGCGCCAGCAGGGGGGGGGCCTGGAATGAGCAGTTCTTC.